This paragraph reports one TCR beta chain. These data come from a study of blood T cell repertoires in COVID-19. The table came from immunoSEQ multiplex PCR; TCRdb's copy has only in-frame clones and leaves some out. The table includes 200,000 to 250,000 clones, about four fifths detected once. V shed 10 bases and J 5 bases; nucleotides not matched to a gene: 7. The V gene's germline CDR1 is LNHDA and CDR2 SQIVND (reference sequence). The length of the CDR3 is 12 residues. V is TRBV19 and J is TRBJ1-1, with 7 positions matching TRBD1. The TCR sequence derives from a woman older than 75 with COVID-19, enrolled during active disease. The source material was peripheral blood. This chain's CDR3 is CATLAGGTEAFF. CDR3 bases: TGTGCCACCCTCGCAGGGGGGACTGAAGCTTTCTTT.